The 19 T cell receptor beta chains below were found in one sample sequenced in a study of blood T cell repertoires in COVID-19. Sequencing was performed with immunoSEQ multiplex PCR; in TCRdb, only in-frame clones are kept and a portion is missing. This sample has 300,000 to 350,000 clones, with over 75% found just once. Sequenced sample: PBMCs or T cells enriched from blood (not recorded which). These receptors were collected from a woman aged 25 to 39 who had recovered from COVID-19.

The chain uses TRBV7-9 and TRBJ1-2, with D possibly TRBD1 on 6 matching bases. V shed 4 bases and J shed 4 bases, with 19 bases lying between them. Germline-derived CDR1 and CDR2 are SEHNR and FQNEAQ (reference sequence). This CDR3 region has 16 residues. DNA of the CDR3: TGTGCCAGCAGCTCCCCGGAGGCGGGGGGCGTCTATGGCTACACCTTC. It specifies CASSSPEAGGVYGYTF.

In this sample, this clone turned up a few times. The chain links TRBV19 to TRBJ1-3; a possible D gene is TRBD1 (5 bases). Germline V gives CDR1 LNHDA, CDR2 SQIVND (reference sequence). With 8 bases removed from V and 0 bases from J, the gap between germline ends came to 14 bases. The CDR3 has 15 residues. CDR3: CASGPGSSSGNTIYF. The CDR3 region has the DNA TGTGCCAGTGGCCCAGGGTCAAGCTCTGGAAACACCATATATTTT.

This CDR3 is CASRGFGVKETQYF. Written as DNA, the CDR3 is TGTGCCAGCCGAGGATTCGGCGTGAAAGAGACCCAGTACTTC. The rearrangement links TRBV28 to TRBJ2-5, with D unclear. Germline V CDR1 and CDR2: MDHEN, SYDVKM. Trimming took 8 bases from V and 3 from J, leaving 16 bases between them. This CDR3 has 14 residues.

This chain joins TRBV23-1 and TRBJ2-3, with D maybe TRBD1 (5 bases). TRBV23-1 is noted as an ORF with a role that remains uncertain. Trimming pared 8 bases from V and 12 bases from J, leaving 15 bases between. The CDR3 spans 11 residues. The CDR3 DNA reads as TGCGCCAGCGCGTGGGGCGCAGGACAGTATTTT. Its protein product is CASAWGAGQYF.

This clone has just a few counts. The V and J genes are TRBV5-1 and TRBJ2-1; D is ambiguous. CDR1 and CDR2 from the germline V gene are SGHRS and YFSETQ. This CDR3 has 15 residues. Trimming shortened V by 1 base and J by 0 bases, and 8 bases separated the two germline ends. CDR3 loop: CASSLFRSSYNEQFF. The CDR3 coding sequence is TGCGCCAGCAGCTTGTTTCGGAGCTCCTACAATGAGCAGTTCTTC.

This clone appeared once. J is TRBJ1-1 and V is TRBV7-2; possible D gene TRBD1, 5 bases. CDR1 is SGHTA, CDR2 FQGNSA, per germline. The length of the CDR3 is 14 residues. The germline V and J ends were trimmed by 1 base and 4 bases, with 10 bases remaining between them. CDR3 DNA sequence: TGTGCCAGCAGCTTAGGGGGCACCTCCACTGAAGCTTTCTTT. This sequence encodes CASSLGGTSTEAFF.

This clone came up once. This chain links TRBV4-1 with TRBJ2-1, with 10 positions matching TRBD1. This CDR3 is 14 amino acids long. The ends lost 3 bases at V and 7 bases at J; junction bases unmatched: 3. Germline assignment: CDR1 MGHRA and CDR2 YSYEKL. Written as DNA, the CDR3 is TGCGCCAGCAGCCACCGGACAGGGGGGAATGAGCAGTTCTTC. It encodes CASSHRTGGNEQFF.

Only a few counts were recorded for this clone. The rearrangement links TRBV5-8 to TRBJ2-3; 9 bases align to TRBD2. Germline V lookup: CDR1 SGHTS, CDR2 YDEGEE. CDR3 length: 15 residues. Trimming at V came to 4 bases and at J to 4 bases, leaving 7 bases not matched to a gene. The CDR3 is CASSHGTSSSDTQYF. The DNA of the CDR3 is TGTGCCAGCAGCCACGGGACTAGCAGTTCAGATACGCAGTATTTT.

The chain links TRBV4-2 to TRBJ2-7; D remains ambiguous. The germline V gene has CDR1 LGHNA and CDR2 YNFKEQ. This CDR3 has 14 amino acids. V lost 1 base and J 1 base, leaving 8 bases between the germline ends. DNA of the CDR3: TGTGCCAGCAGCCAAGGGATGACATCCTACGAGCAGTACTTC. It yields the protein CASSQGMTSYEQYF.

The genes are TRBV28 and TRBJ2-5; TRBD1 might be the D (6 bases). The V gene lost 2 bases and the J gene lost 1 base, with 14 bases spanning the gap. Germline values: CDR1 MDHEN, CDR2 SYDVKM. This CDR3 spans 16 amino acids. DNA for the CDR3: TGTGCCAGCAGTTTAAGGTTTAGCAGGGGCCAAGAGACCCAGTACTTC. Translated, it gives CASSLRFSRGQETQYF.

The rearrangement joins TRBV5-6 to TRBJ2-5, with TRBD2 matching over 13 bases. The germline gives CDR1 SGHDT, CDR2 YYEEEE. CDR3 size: 17 residues. Unmatched junction bases numbered 9, after V lost 2 bases and J lost 5 bases. Written as DNA, the CDR3 is TGTGCCAGCAGCTTACTAGCGGGGGGGCCTAGGATGGAGACCCAGTACTTC. Translating it yields CASSLLAGGPRMETQYF.

This clone was seen only once. The genes are TRBV3-1 (or the pseudogene TRBV3-2) and TRBJ2-3; 13 nucleotides align to TRBD2. With 4 bases clipped from V and 5 bases from J, the junction kept 9 bases outside the gene matches. There are 17 residues in the CDR3. The germline V gene has CDR1 LGHDT and CDR2 YNNKEL (reference sequence). CDR3 loop: CASSRGLAGVTGDTQYF. DNA for the CDR3: TGTGCCAGCAGCCGCGGACTAGCGGGGGTCACGGGAGATACGCAGTATTTT.

The chain is built from TRBV6-1 and TRBJ1-5; possibly TRBD1 for D (6 bases). V was clipped by 4 bases and J by 0 bases, with 16 bases between them. Per germline, CDR1 MNHNS and CDR2 SASEGT. This CDR3 contains 17 residues. The CDR3 coding sequence is TGTGCCAGCAGTGGCCGTACAGGGTTTTATAGCAATCAGCCCCAGCATTTT. Protein product: CASSGRTGFYSNQPQHF.

This chain uses TRBV5-5 with TRBJ1-4; 11 positions agree with TRBD1. The CDR3 loop spans 15 amino acids. Trimming cost V 4 bases and J 7 bases; bases outside gene matches: 6. Germline V CDR1 and CDR2: SGHKS, YYEKEE (reference sequence). CDR3 residues: CASSTGQGVGEKLFF. For the CDR3, the DNA is TGTGCCAGCAGCACGGGACAGGGGGTTGGTGAAAAACTGTTTTTT.

The chain joins TRBV4-1 to TRBJ1-6; TRBD1 is a possible D gene (5 bases). V was pared by 1 base and J by 5 bases, with 9 bases between. Germline V lookup: CDR1 MGHRA, CDR2 YSYEKL. The CDR3 is made up of 15 amino acids. Here the CDR3 reads CASSQGAGNNSPLHF. The CDR3, as DNA: TGCGCCAGCAGCCAAGGGGCAGGGAATAATTCACCCCTCCACTTT.

The table lists this clone with a few counts. The chain has TRBV30 and TRBJ1-6; no clear D. From germline, CDR1 is GTSNPN and CDR2 SVGIG (reference sequence). V was cut by 3 bases and J by 8 bases, with 11 bases left in between. This CDR3 contains 13 residues. CDR3 in DNA: TGTGCCTGGAGAGAACCGAGGGATTCACCCCTCCACTTT. It translates to CAWREPRDSPLHF.

The genes are TRBV11-2 and TRBJ1-1, with TRBD1 matching 8 bases. Germline CDR1 reads SGHAT; CDR2 reads FQNNGV. Trimming at V came to 3 bases and at J to 7 bases, leaving 7 bases not matched to a gene. The length of the CDR3 is 14 residues. The CDR3 reads CASSFTRGQGEAFF. The CDR3 region has the DNA TGTGCCAGCAGCTTCACCAGGGGGCAGGGTGAAGCTTTCTTT.

The genes are TRBV9 and TRBJ1-6, with unresolved D. There are 16 residues in the CDR3. Germline V gene data show CDR1 as SGDLS and CDR2 as YYNGEE. V was cut by 0 bases and J by 9 bases, with 16 bases left in between. This chain's CDR3 is CASSVGVGDRSSPLHF. The CDR3 region has the DNA TGTGCCAGCAGCGTAGGGGTAGGCGATCGGAGTTCACCCCTCCACTTT.

In nucleotides, the CDR3 is TGTGCCAGCAGGACAGGGAAGGAGACCCAGTACTTC. It encodes CASRTGKETQYF. The chain joins TRBV28 to TRBJ2-5, with TRBD1 identical over 7 bases. The CDR3 consists of 12 residues. Germline lookup yields CDR1 MDHEN and CDR2 SYDVKM. V shed 6 bases, J shed 5 bases, and the junction held 3 bases outside the gene matches.